This record covers a single T cell receptor (beta chain). The protocol was immunoSEQ multiplex PCR, while the TCRdb copy is restricted to in-frame clones and leaves out a portion. Of some 32,000 clones in the sample, 70% to 90% were seen once. The sample comes from a study of STAT5B mutations in CD4+ large granular lymphocyte leukemia. Sequencing input: CD4+ T cells from blood buffy coats. This clonotype was obtained from a human donor in good health.

The CDR3 nucleotides read TGTGCCAGCAGCAAGAGCGGGAGGGCCGGCGAGCAGTACTTC. Amino acid sequence: CASSKSGRAGEQYF. The V gene is TRBV7-9, the J gene TRBJ2-7, with 10 bases identical to TRBD2. Germline CDR1 reads SEHNR; CDR2 reads FQNEAQ (reference sequence). J lost 6 bases, V lost 5 bases, and 7 bases had no gene match. CDR3 length: 14 residues.